The source of this T cell receptor (beta chain) is a study of blood T cell repertoires in COVID-19. Study in general: Specimens from acute and convalescent COVID-19 originated in the United States, Italy and Spain. T cells, B-cell-depleted T cells, or PBMCs provided the cDNA or gDNA that served as material.

How the authors handled the data: Researchers report that nucleated cell counts were estimated from reference gene primer amplification. Only in-frame clones appear in the TCRdb table, and some are missing; sequencing was by immunoSEQ multiplex PCR. V and J calls and clone size come straight from that table; D and trimming were deduced from the DNA. The sample consists of around 140,000 clones, 88% of them appearing once. This clone is a singleton in its sample. Deletions cut 5 bases from V and 1 base from J, with 14 bases between. The CDR3 is made up of 15 amino acids. The germline V gene encodes CDR1 KGHSH and CDR2 LQKENI.

The sequence came from a man between 65 and 85 years old with active COVID-19. This chain uses TRBV18 with TRBJ1-1; possibly TRBD1 for D (6 bases). Input material: peripheral blood. CDR3 loop: CASSAEQGGNTEAFF. In DNA form, the CDR3 reads TGTGCCAGCTCAGCCGAACAGGGCGGGAACACTGAAGCTTTCTTT. Using reference TRBV18 and TRBJ1-1 for the parts outside the CDR3, the full variable domain is NAGVMQNPRHLVRRRGQEARLRCSPMKGHSHVYWYRQLPEEGLKFMVYLQKENIIDESGMPKERFSAEFPKEGPSILRIQQVVRGDSAAYFCASSAEQGGNTEAFFGQGTRLTVV.